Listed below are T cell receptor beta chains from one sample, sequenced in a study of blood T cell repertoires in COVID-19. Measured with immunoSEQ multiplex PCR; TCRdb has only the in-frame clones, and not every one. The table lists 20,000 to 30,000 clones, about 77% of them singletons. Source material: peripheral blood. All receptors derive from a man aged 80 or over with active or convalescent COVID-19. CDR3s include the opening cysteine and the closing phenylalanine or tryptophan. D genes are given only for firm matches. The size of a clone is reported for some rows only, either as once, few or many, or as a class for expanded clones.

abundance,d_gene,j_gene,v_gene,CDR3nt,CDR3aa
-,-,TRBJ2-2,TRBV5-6,TGTGCCAGCAGCTTCCTGGGGGCTGCAGCCGGGGAGCTGTTTTTT,CASSFLGAAAGELFF
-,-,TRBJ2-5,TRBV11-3,TGTGCCAGCAGCCGAACCGGGACTCACCAAGAGACCCAGTACTTC,CASSRTGTHQETQYF
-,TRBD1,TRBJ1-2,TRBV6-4,TGTGCCAGCAGAGACGACAGGGCAGGCTATGGCTACACCTTC,CASRDDRAGYGYTF
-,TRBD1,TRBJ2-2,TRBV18,TGTGCCAGCTCACCGACAGGGATATCTACCGGGGAGCTGTTTTTT,CASSPTGISTGELFF
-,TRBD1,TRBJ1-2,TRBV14,TGTGCCAGCAGCCAAGACAGGGGGCCCTATGGCTACACCTTC,CASSQDRGPYGYTF
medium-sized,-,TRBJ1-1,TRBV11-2,TGTGCCAGCAGCTTAGTCATGAACACTGAAGCTTTCTTT,CASSLVMNTEAFF
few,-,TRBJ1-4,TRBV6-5,TGTGCCAGCAGAAGGGCCTCCGGGGGTGAAAAACTGTTTTTT,CASRRASGGEKLFF
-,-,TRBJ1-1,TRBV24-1,TGTGCCACCAGTGCCCTGACAGAGAACACTGAAGCTTTCTTT,CATSALTENTEAFF
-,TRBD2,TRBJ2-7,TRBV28,TGTGCCACGGGAGGGCCAACCTACGAGCAGTACTTC,CATGGPTYEQYF
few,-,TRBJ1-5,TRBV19,TGTGCCAGTAGTATGGGGCTTAATCAGCCCCAGCATTTT,CASSMGLNQPQHF
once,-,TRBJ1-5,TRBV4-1,TGCGCCAGCAGCCAAGATGTGGCCAGGGCGCGGCAGCCCCAGCATTTT,CASSQDVARARQPQHF
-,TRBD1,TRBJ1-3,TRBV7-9,TGTGCCAGCAGATCTGTCGGGACAGCTACTTCTGCCGGAAACACCATATATTTT,CASRSVGTATSAGNTIYF
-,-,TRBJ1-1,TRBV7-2,TGTGCCAGCAGCTTACTATGGACACAGAACACTGAAGCTTTCTTT,CASSLLWTQNTEAFF
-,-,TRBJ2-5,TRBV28,TGTGCCAGCAGTTTGCCTCCAGGGCTTCAAGAGACCCAGTACTTC,CASSLPPGLQETQYF
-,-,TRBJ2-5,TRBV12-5,TGTGCTAGTGGTTTGTATACAGCTTACCAAGAGACCCAGTACTTC,CASGLYTAYQETQYF
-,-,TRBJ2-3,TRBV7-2,TGTGCCAGCAGCTTAGTAACTCTTGAGGAGTATTTT,CASSLVTLEEYF
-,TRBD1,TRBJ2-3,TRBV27,TGTGCCAGCAGTTTCACAGGGGGCGTGGTAGATACGCAGTATTTT,CASSFTGGVVDTQYF
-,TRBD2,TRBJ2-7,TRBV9,TGTGCCAGCAGCTTAGAGGGGACTAGCCCCTACGAGCAGTACTTC,CASSLEGTSPYEQYF
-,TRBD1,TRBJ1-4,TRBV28,TGTGCCAGCAGTCTGCCGGGACAGGGTAATGAAAAACTGTTTTTT,CASSLPGQGNEKLFF
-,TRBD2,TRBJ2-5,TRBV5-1,TGCGCCACTTCGACTAGCGGGGTACAAGAGACCCAGTACTTC,CATSTSGVQETQYF
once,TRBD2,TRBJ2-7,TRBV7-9,TGTGCCAGCAGCTTAGAAGCGGGAGAGCAGTACTTC,CASSLEAGEQYF
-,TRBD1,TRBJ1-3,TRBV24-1,TGTGCCACCAGTGACGCCGGAGGGGGCCATGGAAACACCATATATTTT,CATSDAGGGHGNTIYF
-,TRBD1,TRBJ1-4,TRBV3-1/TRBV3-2,TGTGCCAGCAGCCCCAGAAACAGGGGTAATGAAAAACTGTTTTTT,CASSPRNRGNEKLFF
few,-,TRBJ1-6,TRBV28,TGTGCCAGCAGTTTATTTCCCGGGAATGAGTCACCCCTCCACTTT,CASSLFPGNESPLHF
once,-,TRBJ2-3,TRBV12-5,TGTGCTAGTGGTTTGGCTGGACAGATCACAGATACGCAGTATTTT,CASGLAGQITDTQYF